The T cell receptor (beta chain) described here comes from a study of technical replicates of blood from a handful of donors. Sequenced by immunoSEQ multiplex PCR; TCRdb stores in-frame clones only, minus some. The sample consists of about 81,000 clones, approximately 90% of them appearing once. V lost 0 bases and J lost 0, with 13 bases in between. The CDR3 is 17 amino acids. Germline V gene sequence: CDR1 SGHRS, CDR2 YFSETQ. Sequenced sample: T cells isolated from PBMCs. V and J are TRBV5-1 and TRBJ1-3, with TRBD1 as a possible D gene (6 bases). The sequence came from a human donor in good health. The CDR3 region has the DNA TGCGCCAGCAGCTTGGGTGTAGGGGGTAACTCTGGAAACACCATATATTTT. Translated: CASSLGVGGNSGNTIYF.